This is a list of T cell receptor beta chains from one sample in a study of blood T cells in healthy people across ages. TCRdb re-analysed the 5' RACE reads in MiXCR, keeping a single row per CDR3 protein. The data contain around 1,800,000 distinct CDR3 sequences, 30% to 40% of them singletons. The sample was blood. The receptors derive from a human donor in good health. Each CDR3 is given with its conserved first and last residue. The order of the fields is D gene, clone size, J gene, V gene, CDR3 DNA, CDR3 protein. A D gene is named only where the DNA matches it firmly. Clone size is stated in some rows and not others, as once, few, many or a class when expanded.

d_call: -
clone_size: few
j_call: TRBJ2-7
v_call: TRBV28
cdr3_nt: TGTGCCAGCAGTTCCTGGGGTGGGGGCTCCTACGAGCAGTACTTC
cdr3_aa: CASSSWGGGSYEQYF

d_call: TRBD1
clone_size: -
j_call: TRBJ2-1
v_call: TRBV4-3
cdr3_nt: TGCGCCAGCAGCCAAGAAGCGAATAGAGGACAGGGGCACTACAATGAGCAGTTCTTC
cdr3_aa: CASSQEANRGQGHYNEQFF

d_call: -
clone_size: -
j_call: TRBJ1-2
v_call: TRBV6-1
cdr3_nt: TGTGCCAGCAGAAGTCCGGGGCTCGGAGCTAACTATGGCTACACCTTC
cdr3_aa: CASRSPGLGANYGYTF

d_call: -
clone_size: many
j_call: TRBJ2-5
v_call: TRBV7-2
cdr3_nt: TGTGCCAGCTCACCCGGCGGACAGCGGGAGACCCAGTACTTC
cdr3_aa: CASSPGGQRETQYF

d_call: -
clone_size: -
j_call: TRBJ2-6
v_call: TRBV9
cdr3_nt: TGTGCCAGCAGCGTCCAGGGCTTTGGGGCCAACGTCCTGACTTTC
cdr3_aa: CASSVQGFGANVLTF

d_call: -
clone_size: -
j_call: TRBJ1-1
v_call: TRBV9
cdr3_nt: TGTGCCAGCAGCGTAGCCGGGGGGCCGTTGGCTTTCTTT
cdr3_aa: CASSVAGGPLAFF

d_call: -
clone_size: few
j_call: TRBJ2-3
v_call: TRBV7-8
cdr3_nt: TGTGCCAGCAGCTTGGAACAGCTTAGCACAGATACGCAGTATTTT
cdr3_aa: CASSLEQLSTDTQYF

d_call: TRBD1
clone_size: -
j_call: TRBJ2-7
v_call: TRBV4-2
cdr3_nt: TGTGCCAGCAGCCAAGATTATGGACAGGGGGGCATCCACTACGAGCAGTACTTC
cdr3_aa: CASSQDYGQGGIHYEQYF

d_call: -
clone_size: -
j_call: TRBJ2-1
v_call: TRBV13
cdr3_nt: TGTGCCAGCAGCCCTCCTTTGAGTAATGAGCAGTTCTTC
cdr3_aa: CASSPPLSNEQFF

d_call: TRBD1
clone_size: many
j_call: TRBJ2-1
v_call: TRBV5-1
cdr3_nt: TGTGCCAGCAGCTTAGGACAGGGGTACAATGAGCAGTTCTTC
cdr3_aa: CASSLGQGYNEQFF

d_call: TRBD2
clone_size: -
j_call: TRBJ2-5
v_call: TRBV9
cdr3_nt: TGTGCCAGCAGCGTAGCTGGGGCTAGCGGGGGACAAGAGACCCAGTACTTC
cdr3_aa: CASSVAGASGGQETQYF

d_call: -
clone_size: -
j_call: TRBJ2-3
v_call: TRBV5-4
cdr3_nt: TGTGCCAGCGCTTCAGGCAGAGCAGTTACCACAGATACGCAGTATTTT
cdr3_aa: CASASGRAVTTDTQYF

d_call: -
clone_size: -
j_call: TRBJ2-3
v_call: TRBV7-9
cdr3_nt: TGTGCCAGCAGCCCGCAGCCGGTCGGGAAGAGGACAGATACGCAGTATTTT
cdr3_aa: CASSPQPVGKRTDTQYF

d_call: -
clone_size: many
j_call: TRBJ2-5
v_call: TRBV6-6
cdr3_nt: TGTGCCAGCAGTTACGGGCAGACCCAGTACTTC
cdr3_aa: CASSYGQTQYF

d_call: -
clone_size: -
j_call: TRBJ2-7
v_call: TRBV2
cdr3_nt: TGTGCCGGCAGTGAAAGGGCAGGCGAGCAGTACTTC
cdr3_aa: CAGSERAGEQYF

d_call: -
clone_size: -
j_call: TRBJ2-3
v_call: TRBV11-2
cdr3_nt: TGTGCCAGCATTCGTGGGGAAGGATGGGGAGATACGCAGTATTTT
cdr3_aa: CASIRGEGWGDTQYF

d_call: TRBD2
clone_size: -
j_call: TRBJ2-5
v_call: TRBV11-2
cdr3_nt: TGTGCCAGCAGCCCTTCAGGGACTAGCGAAGCAGAGACCCAGTACTTC
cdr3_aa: CASSPSGTSEAETQYF

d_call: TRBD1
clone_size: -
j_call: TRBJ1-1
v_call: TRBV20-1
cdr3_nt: TGCAGTGCTAGACTCGGACAGGGGGCAGGAAGGACTGAAGCTTTCTTT
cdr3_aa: CSARLGQGAGRTEAFF

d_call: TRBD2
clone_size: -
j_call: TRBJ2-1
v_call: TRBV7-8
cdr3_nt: TGTGCCAGCAGCTTAGGAAATGGGCCCGGCGGGGGCTCCTACAATGAGCAGTTCTTC
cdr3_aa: CASSLGNGPGGGSYNEQFF

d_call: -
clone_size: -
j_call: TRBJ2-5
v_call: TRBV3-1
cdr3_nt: TGTGCCAGCAGCCAAGTGTACGAGACCCAGTACTTC
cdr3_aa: CASSQVYETQYF

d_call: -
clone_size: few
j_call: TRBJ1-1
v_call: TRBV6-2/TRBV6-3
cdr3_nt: TGTGCCAGCAGTTACGCCCAGGGCACTGAAGCTTTCTTT
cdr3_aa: CASSYAQGTEAFF

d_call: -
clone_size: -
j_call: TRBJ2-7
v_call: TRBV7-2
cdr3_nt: TGTGCCAGCAGCTTCAAGGCTAGATGGTACGAGCAGTACTTC
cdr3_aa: CASSFKARWYEQYF

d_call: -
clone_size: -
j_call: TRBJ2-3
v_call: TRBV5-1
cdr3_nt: TGCGCCAGCAGCGTTATGCGTCTGGGCACAGATACGCAGTATTTT
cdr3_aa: CASSVMRLGTDTQYF

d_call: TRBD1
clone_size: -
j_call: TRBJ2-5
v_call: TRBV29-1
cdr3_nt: TGCAGCGTTGAGGCTTTAAGAGACAGGGGCCAAGAGACCCAGTACTTC
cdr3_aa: CSVEALRDRGQETQYF

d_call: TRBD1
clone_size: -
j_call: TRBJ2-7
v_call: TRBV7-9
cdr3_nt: TGTGCCAGCAGCTTCTGGGGGACAGGGGGAAACGAGCAGTACTTC
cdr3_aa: CASSFWGTGGNEQYF

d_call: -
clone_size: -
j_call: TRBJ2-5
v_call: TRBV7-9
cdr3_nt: TGTGCCAGCAGCTTAGAACAAATCAAGGAGACCCAGTACTTC
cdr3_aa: CASSLEQIKETQYF

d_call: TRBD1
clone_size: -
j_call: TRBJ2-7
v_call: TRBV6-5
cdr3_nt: TGTGCCAGCAGTTACTCACAGGGGACAGAAAACTACGAGCAGTACTTC
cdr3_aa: CASSYSQGTENYEQYF

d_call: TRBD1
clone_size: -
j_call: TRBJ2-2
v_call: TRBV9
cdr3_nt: TGTGCCAGCAGCGGAGGGGGGGACAGGGTCCGCACCGGGGAGCTGTTTTTT
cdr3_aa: CASSGGGDRVRTGELFF

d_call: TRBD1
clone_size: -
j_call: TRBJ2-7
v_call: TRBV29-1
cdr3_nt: TGCAGCGTGGCTGCCGGGACAGGGATCAACGAGCAGTACTTC
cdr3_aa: CSVAAGTGINEQYF

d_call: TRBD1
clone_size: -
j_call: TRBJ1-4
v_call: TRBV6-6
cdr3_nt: TGTGCCAGCAGTTACGCCCCAGGGGGGAATGAAAAACTGTTTTTT
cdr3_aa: CASSYAPGGNEKLFF

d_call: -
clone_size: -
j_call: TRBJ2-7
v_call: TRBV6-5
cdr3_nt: TGTGCCAGCAGCCCTACAAAATTTCCCTACGAGCAGTACTTC
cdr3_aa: CASSPTKFPYEQYF

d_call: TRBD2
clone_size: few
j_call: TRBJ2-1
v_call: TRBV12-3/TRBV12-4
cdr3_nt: TGTGCCAGCAGTAATAGGACTAGCGGGGGAGACAATGAGCAGTTCTTC
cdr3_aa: CASSNRTSGGDNEQFF

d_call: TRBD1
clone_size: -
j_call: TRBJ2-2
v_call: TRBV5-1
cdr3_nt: TGCGCCAGCAGCCGCATCGGACAGGGTGGCACCGGGGAGCTGTTTTTT
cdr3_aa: CASSRIGQGGTGELFF

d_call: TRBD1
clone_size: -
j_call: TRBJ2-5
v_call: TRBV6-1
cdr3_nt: TGTGCCAGCGGCCCCGGGACAGGGAAAAAGGCGTACTTC
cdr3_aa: CASGPGTGKKAYF

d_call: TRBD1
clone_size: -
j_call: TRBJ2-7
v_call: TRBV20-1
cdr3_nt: TGCAGTGCTAACCCCTCGGACAGGGAGTCCTACGAGCAGTACTTC
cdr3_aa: CSANPSDRESYEQYF

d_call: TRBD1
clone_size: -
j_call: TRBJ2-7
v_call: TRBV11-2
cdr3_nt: TGTGCCAGCAGCACCCAGTATACAGGGGGGCAGTACTTC
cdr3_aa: CASSTQYTGGQYF

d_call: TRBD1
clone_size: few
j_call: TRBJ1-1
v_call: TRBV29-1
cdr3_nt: TGCAGCGCTCACAGGGGGCTCTCAATGGGCACTGAAGCTTTCTTT
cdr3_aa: CSAHRGLSMGTEAFF

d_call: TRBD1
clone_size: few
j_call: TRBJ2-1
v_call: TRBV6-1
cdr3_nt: TGTGCCGGGAGGACAGGGTGGAGCTCCTACAATGAGCAGTTCTTC
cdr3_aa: CAGRTGWSSYNEQFF

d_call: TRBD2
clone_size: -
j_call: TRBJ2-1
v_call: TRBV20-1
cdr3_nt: TGCAGTGCTACTACTAGCGGGGGAACTAGCTCCTACAATGAGCAGTTCTTC
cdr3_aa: CSATTSGGTSSYNEQFF